This record looks at one TCR beta chain sequence and its context. Germline CDR1 SQVTM, CDR2 ANQGSEA. The CDR3 runs to 15 residues. V lost 6 bases, J lost 6 bases, and 16 bases stayed unmatched. This sample is part of a study of cytomegalovirus exposure and HLA in healthy donors. Across the whole study: An earlier analysis identified fewer than 130 million unique TCR beta sequences in approximately 190 million T cells.

The PCR used 60 Vbeta and 13 Jbeta primers. TCRdb's copy holds only in-frame clones and misses some; the assay was immunoSEQ multiplex PCR. The data hold fewer than 150,000 clones, with roughly four fifths observed a single time. This TCR derives from a man younger than 45 in good health and CMV-seronegative. The V gene is TRBV29-1, the J gene TRBJ1-2; 7 bases are a match to TRBD1. The sequenced sample was PBMCs. The CDR3 sequence is CSVTKGAGPSDGYTF. The CDR3 nucleotides are TGCAGCGTCACAAAGGGGGCAGGGCCCAGCGATGGCTACACCTTC.